The sample holds a few counts of the clone carrying this TCR beta chain. The antigen is undetermined. This sample was taken from a study of identical twins. Notes on the study in general: Twin sharing of out-of-frame TCR alpha was underestimated by models in monozygotic pairs.

V gave up 6 bases and J gave up 1 base, with 13 bases separating them. Looked up from germline, CDR1 is SQVTM and CDR2 is ANQGSEA. This CDR3 region has 14 residues. One entry per CDR3 protein results from TCRdb running MiXCR on the 5' RACE reads. The sample records a few hundred thousand distinct CDR3 sequences, approximately 14% being singletons. This same sample was also taken into another study, of yellow fever vaccine responses in identical twins. That source notes: Reportedly, twins' vaccine T cell responses looked partly convergent and partly personalized.

The chain links TRBV29-1 to TRBJ1-5; a possible D gene is TRBD1 (5 bases). The sequence derives from a woman aged 18 to 35 in good health. The material sequenced was CD4+ T cells sorted from blood. The CDR3, as DNA: TGCAGCGTCCGCGGCCAGGGCAGCAATCAGCCCCAGCATTTT. As protein: CSVRGQGSNQPQHF.